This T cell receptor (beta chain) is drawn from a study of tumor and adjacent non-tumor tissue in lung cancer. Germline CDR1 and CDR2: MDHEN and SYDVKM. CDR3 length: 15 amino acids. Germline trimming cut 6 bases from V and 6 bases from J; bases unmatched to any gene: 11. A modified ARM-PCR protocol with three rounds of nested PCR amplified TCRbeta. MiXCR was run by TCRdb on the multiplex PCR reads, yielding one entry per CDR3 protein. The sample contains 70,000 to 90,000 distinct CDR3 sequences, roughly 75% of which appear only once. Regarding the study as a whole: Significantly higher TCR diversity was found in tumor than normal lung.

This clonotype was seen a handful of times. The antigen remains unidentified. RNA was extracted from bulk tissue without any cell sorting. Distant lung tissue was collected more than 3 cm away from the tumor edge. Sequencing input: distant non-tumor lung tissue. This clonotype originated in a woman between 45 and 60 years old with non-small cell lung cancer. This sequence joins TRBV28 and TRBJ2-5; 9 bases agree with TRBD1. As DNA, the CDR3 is TGTGCCAGCAGGCAAACAGGGGGCGCGGAGAAGACCCAGTACTTC. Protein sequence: CASRQTGGAEKTQYF.